This T cell receptor (beta chain) was captured in a study of human thymus T cells. General study points: Related research described thymic repertoires that were highly overlapping among unrelated individuals. Across thymic and blood repertoires, the usage of V and J genes appeared to be biased.

Profiling relied on immunoSEQ multiplex PCR, and the TCRdb table lists in-frame clones only, not all of them. The sample has tens of thousands of clones, roughly 94% seen once; the top ten hold 0.03% to 0.035%. Corrective heart surgery yielded resections, and these provided the thymus tissue. It was healthy Finnish infants having corrective surgery for congenital heart defects who were the donors. The germline V gene encodes CDR1 SGHVS and CDR2 FQNEAQ. The CDR3 sequence is 20 residues long. V was shortened by 0 bases and J by 2 bases, with 23 bases between the two germline ends. As to this clone: What it binds is unknown.

The V and J genes are TRBV7-8 and TRBJ1-3; D is possibly TRBD1 (5 bases). Sequencing input: thymus tissue. This TCR was recovered from a girl under three years old with a congenital heart defect but otherwise immunologically healthy. The DNA for the CDR3 is TGTGCCAGCAGCTTAGCGCAGGAAAAGGTTCGGGGCCTCGCTGGAAACACCATATATTTT. The encoded protein is CASSLAQEKVRGLAGNTIYF.